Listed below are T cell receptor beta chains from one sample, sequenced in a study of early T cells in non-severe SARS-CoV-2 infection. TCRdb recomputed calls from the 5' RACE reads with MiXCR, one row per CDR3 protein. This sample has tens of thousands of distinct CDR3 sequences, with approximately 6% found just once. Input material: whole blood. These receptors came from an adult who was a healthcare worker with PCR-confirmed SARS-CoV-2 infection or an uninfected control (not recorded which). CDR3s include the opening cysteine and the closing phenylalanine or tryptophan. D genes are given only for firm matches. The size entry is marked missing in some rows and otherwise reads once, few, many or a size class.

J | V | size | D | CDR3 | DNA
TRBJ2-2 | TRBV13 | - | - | CASSLGRQNTGELFF | TGTGCCAGCAGCTTGGGGCGACAGAACACCGGGGAGCTGTTTTTT
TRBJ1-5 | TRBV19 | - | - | CASSPRWQGNQPQHF | TGTGCCAGTAGTCCCCGGTGGCAGGGTAATCAGCCCCAGCATTTT
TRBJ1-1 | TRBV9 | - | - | CASSVVGGHAFF | TGTGCCAGCAGCGTAGTTGGGGGACACGCTTTCTTT
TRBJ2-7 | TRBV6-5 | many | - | CASSRWGAGVPYEQYF | TGTGCCAGCAGCCGATGGGGGGCGGGGGTCCCCTACGAGCAGTACTTC
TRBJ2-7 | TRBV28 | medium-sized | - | CASSLRVGDSSYEQYF | TGTGCCAGCAGTTTGAGAGTAGGCGACAGCTCCTACGAGCAGTACTTC
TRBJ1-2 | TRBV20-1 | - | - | CSASLPPNYGYTF | TGCAGTGCTAGTTTACCTCCTAACTATGGCTACACCTTC
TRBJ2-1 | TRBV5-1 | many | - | CASSLSSFNEQFF | TGCGCCAGCAGCTTATCCTCTTTCAATGAGCAGTTCTTC
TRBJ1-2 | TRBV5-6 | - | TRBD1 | CASSLDVIRDRANYGYTF | TGTGCCAGCAGCTTGGATGTCATCCGGGACAGGGCTAACTATGGCTACACCTTC
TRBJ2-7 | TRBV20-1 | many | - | CSASPGRGTDEQYF | TGCAGTGCTTCTCCGGGGAGGGGGACGGACGAGCAGTACTTC
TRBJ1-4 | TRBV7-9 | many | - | CASSLFSGPGEKLFF | TGTGCCAGCAGCTTATTTTCGGGGCCAGGGGAAAAACTGTTTTTT
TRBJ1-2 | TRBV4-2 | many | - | CASSQASEGVNYGYTF | TGTGCCAGCAGCCAAGCCAGTGAAGGGGTTAACTATGGCTACACCTTC
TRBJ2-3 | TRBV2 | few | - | CASSGRQDTDTQYF | TGTGCCAGCAGTGGTCGGCAGGACACAGATACGCAGTATTTT
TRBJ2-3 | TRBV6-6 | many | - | CASSYSGNTQYF | TGTGCCAGCAGTTACTCAGGGAATACGCAGTATTTT
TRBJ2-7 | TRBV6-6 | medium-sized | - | CASSYHGGSYEQYF | TGTGCCAGCAGTTACCACGGCGGCTCCTACGAGCAGTACTTC
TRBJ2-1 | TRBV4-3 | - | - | CTSSQRLRTGGFPYNEQFF | TGCACCAGCAGCCAAAGGCTAAGGACCGGGGGTTTCCCCTACAATGAGCAGTTCTTC
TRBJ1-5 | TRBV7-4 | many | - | CASSFEALGSRCQPQHF | TGTGCCAGCAGCTTTGAAGCCCTAGGCAGTCGTTGTCAGCCCCAGCATTTT
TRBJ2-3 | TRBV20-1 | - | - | CSAPTSGSTDTQYF | TGCAGTGCCCCGACCAGCGGAAGCACAGATACGCAGTATTTT
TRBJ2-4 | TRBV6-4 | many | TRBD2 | CASSEGRGNIQYF | TGTGCCAGCAGTGAGGGGAGGGGAAACATTCAGTACTTC
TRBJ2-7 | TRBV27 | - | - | CASSLYQGSGEQYF | TGTGCCAGCAGTTTATACCAGGGATCGGGCGAGCAGTACTTC
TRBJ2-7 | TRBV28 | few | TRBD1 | CASSRQGPYEQYF | TGTGCCAGCAGTCGACAGGGCCCCTACGAGCAGTACTTC
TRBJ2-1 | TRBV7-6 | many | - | CASSLEGAGEQFF | TGTGCCAGCAGCTTGGAGGGTGCGGGCGAGCAGTTCTTC
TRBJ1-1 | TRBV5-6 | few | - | CASSVETEAFF | TGTGCCAGCAGCGTCGAAACTGAAGCTTTCTTT
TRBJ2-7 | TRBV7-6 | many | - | CASSFRRTSRNEQYF | TGTGCCAGCAGTTTCCGGCGGACTTCCCGGAACGAGCAGTACTTC
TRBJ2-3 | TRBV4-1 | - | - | CASSQVAQIMDTQYF | TGCGCCAGCAGCCAAGTAGCCCAGATCATGGATACGCAGTATTTT
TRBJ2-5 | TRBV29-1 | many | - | CSVDGRENGYQETQYF | TGCAGCGTTGACGGCAGGGAAAACGGGTACCAAGAGACCCAGTACTTC
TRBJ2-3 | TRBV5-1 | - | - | CASSFAITMADTQYF | TGCGCCAGCAGCTTCGCGATCACGATGGCGGATACGCAGTATTTT
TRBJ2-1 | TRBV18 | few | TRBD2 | CASSPRASGGEQFF | TGTGCCAGCTCACCACGAGCTAGCGGGGGTGAGCAGTTCTTC
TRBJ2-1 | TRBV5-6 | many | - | CASSLWQNEQFF | TGTGCCAGCAGCTTGTGGCAGAATGAGCAGTTCTTC
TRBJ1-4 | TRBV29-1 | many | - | CSVILNEKLFF | TGCAGCGTTATCCTAAATGAAAAACTGTTTTTT
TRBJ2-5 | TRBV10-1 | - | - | CASSVGISRETQYF | TGCGCCAGCAGTGTGGGGATCAGCCGAGAGACCCAGTACTTC
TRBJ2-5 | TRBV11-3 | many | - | CASSSGGFEQETQYF | TGTGCCAGCAGCTCTGGGGGATTCGAGCAAGAGACCCAGTACTTC
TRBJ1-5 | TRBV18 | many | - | CASSATADQPQHF | TGTGCCAGCTCCGCGACAGCTGATCAGCCCCAGCATTTT
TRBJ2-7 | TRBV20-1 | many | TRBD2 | CSVSGEPYEQYF | TGCAGTGTCAGCGGGGAACCCTACGAGCAGTACTTC
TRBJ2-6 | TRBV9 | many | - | CASSVQGSGANVLTF | TGTGCCAGCAGCGTACAGGGATCTGGGGCCAACGTCCTGACTTTC
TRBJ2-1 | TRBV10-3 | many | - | CAISGGYSYNEQFF | TGTGCCATTTCGGGCGGTTACTCCTACAATGAGCAGTTCTTC
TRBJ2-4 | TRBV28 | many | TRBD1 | CASTSGTGNIQYF | TGTGCCAGCACGTCGGGGACAGGGAACATTCAGTACTTC
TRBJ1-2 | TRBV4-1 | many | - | CASSQEAGWEGYTF | TGCGCCAGCAGCCAAGAAGCGGGTTGGGAGGGCTACACCTTC
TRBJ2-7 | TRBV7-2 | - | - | CASSLVLAGYEQYF | TGTGCCAGCAGCTTAGTACTTGCGGGCTACGAGCAGTACTTC
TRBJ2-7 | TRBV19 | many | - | CASSTPLGDYEQYF | TGTGCCAGTAGTACGCCTCTAGGGGACTACGAGCAGTACTTC
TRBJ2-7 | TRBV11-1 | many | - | CASSTFQRSYEQYF | TGTGCCAGCAGTACCTTCCAGCGTTCCTACGAGCAGTACTTC
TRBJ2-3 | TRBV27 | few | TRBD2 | CASSRIQGLAAYF | TGTGCCAGCAGTCGAATTCAGGGACTAGCAGCGTATTTT
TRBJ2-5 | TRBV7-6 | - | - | CASSLDPTIQETQYF | TGTGCCAGCAGCTTAGATCCTACCATCCAAGAGACCCAGTACTTC
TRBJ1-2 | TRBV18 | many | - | CASSPDYSGYGYTF | TGTGCCAGCTCACCAGATTACTCCGGCTATGGCTACACCTTC
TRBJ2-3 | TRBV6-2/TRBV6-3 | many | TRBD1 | CASSYTAARGHRATDTQYF | TGTGCCAGCAGTTACACGGCCGCAAGGGGGCACAGAGCCACAGATACGCAGTATTTT